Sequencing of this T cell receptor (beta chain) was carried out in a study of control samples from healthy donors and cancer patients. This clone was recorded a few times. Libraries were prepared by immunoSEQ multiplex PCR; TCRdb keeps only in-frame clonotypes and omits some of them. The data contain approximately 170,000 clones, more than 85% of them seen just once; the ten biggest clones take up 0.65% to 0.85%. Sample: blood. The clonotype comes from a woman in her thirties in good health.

The CDR3 DNA reads as TGTGCCAGCTCACCCCAATCGGACAGGGTCCCCTATGGCTACACCTTC. Protein sequence: CASSPQSDRVPYGYTF. This sequence joins TRBV18 and TRBJ1-2; 8 bases are a match to TRBD1. The V gene's germline CDR1 is KGHSH and CDR2 LQKENI. The CDR3 totals 16 residues. V dropped 3 bases and J dropped 4; count of bases not matched to a gene: 10.